These 15 T cell receptor beta chains share one sample of origin, sequenced in a study of identical twins. TCRdb redid the calling of the 5' RACE reads with MiXCR, one entry per CDR3 protein. The sample records more than 1.5 million distinct CDR3 sequences, 32% being singletons. Sample: cord blood. The receptor source for this set is a newborn girl in good health.

The chain is built from TRBV20-1 and TRBJ1-2; TRBD1 matches 11 bases. Germline V gives CDR1 DFQATT, CDR2 SNEGSKA (reference sequence). V shed 7 bases and J 8 bases; nucleotides not matched to a gene: 0. There are 10 residues in the CDR3. DNA for the CDR3: TGCAGTGGGACAGGGGGCGGCTACACCTTC. This gives the protein CSGTGGGYTF.

The chain has TRBV19 and TRBJ1-1; D not resolved. The CDR3 has 13 amino acids. Deletions cut 4 bases from V and 1 base from J, with 7 bases between. Germline loops: CDR1 LNHDA, CDR2 SQIVND (reference sequence). The CDR3 loop reads CASSTRENTEAFF. Here the CDR3 DNA reads TGTGCCAGTAGTACCAGAGAGAACACTGAAGCTTTCTTT.

This clonotype was observed a handful of times. V is TRBV11-3 and J is TRBJ2-5; D perhaps matches TRBD1 (5 bases). Trimming cost V 3 bases and J 11 bases, with 22 bases left between them. This CDR3 contains 15 residues. Germline CDR1 SGHNT, CDR2 YENEEA. This CDR3 is CASSLTQVTRDEQYF. For the CDR3, the DNA is TGTGCCAGCAGCTTGACACAGGTCACCCGCGATGAGCAGTACTTC.

The chain links TRBV4-1 to TRBJ1-1; 8 bases align to TRBD1. Germline-derived CDR1 and CDR2 are MGHRA and YSYEKL. This CDR3 region has 19 residues. The V segment lost 4 bases and the J segment 0 bases; nucleotides outside the gene matches: 16. CDR3 DNA sequence: TGCGCCAGCAGCCGACTCAGGGGGCCCCTCTCGATGGTGAACACTGAAGCTTTCTTT. It is translated as CASSRLRGPLSMVNTEAFF.

This clonotype has more than one count but fewer than ten. The V gene is TRBV5-1, the J gene TRBJ2-7, with 9 bases identical to TRBD2. CDR1 is SGHRS, CDR2 YFSETQ, per germline. V shed 4 bases, J shed 3 bases, and the junction held 5 bases outside the gene matches. The CDR3 sequence is 14 residues long. As DNA, the CDR3 is TGCGCCAGCAGCCTATCTAGCGGGAACTACGAGCAGTACTTC. Translating it yields CASSLSSGNYEQYF.

The chain uses TRBV20-1 and TRBJ2-7; D gene uncertain. There are 12 residues in the CDR3. In germline, CDR1 is DFQATT, CDR2 SNEGSKA (reference sequence). Trimming removed 8 bases at V and 0 bases at J, with 11 bases between. The DNA for the CDR3 is TGCAGTCCCGCTCTAAGCTCCTACGAGCAGTACTTC. Translated, it gives CSPALSSYEQYF.

A few counts support this clonotype. This sequence joins TRBV18 and TRBJ2-5; the D gene is possibly TRBD2 (5 bases). The germline gives CDR1 KGHSH, CDR2 LQKENI. This CDR3 spans 13 amino acids. The germline V and J ends were trimmed by 4 bases and 5 bases, with 11 bases remaining between them. This chain's CDR3 is CASSHSSGETQYF. As DNA, the CDR3 is TGTGCCAGCTCACATTCCAGCGGCGAGACCCAGTACTTC. Combining the CDR3 with reference TRBV18 and TRBJ2-5 gives the whole variable domain NAGVMQNPRHLVRRRGQEARLRCSPMKGHSHVYWYRQLPEEGLKFMVYLQKENIIDESGMPKERFSAEFPKEGPSILRIQQVVRGDSAAYFCASSHSSGETQYFGPGTRLLVL.

The rearrangement uses TRBV27 and TRBJ1-6; D is uncertain. The germline V gene has CDR1 MNHEY and CDR2 SMNVEV (reference sequence). This CDR3 has 15 amino acids. Trimming left V 2 bases short and J 6 bases short, with 11 bases between. CDR3 sequence: CASSLRVGSNSPLHF. CDR3 in DNA: TGTGCCAGCAGTTTAAGGGTGGGGAGTAATTCACCCCTCCACTTT.

The table lists this clonotype with many counts. The V and J genes are TRBV5-1 and TRBJ2-1; 10 bases map to TRBD1. The germline gives CDR1 SGHRS, CDR2 YFSETQ. The CDR3 has 16 amino acids. Unmatched junction bases numbered 2, after V lost 0 bases and J lost 2 bases. CDR3 DNA: TGCGCCAGCAGCTTGGGTGACAGGGGGCCCTACAATGAGCAGTTCTTC. Translating gives CASSLGDRGPYNEQFF.

This clonotype was found a few times. The chain employs TRBV4-1 and TRBJ2-2; D possibly corresponds to TRBD2 (6 bases). CDR1 MGHRA and CDR2 YSYEKL come from the germline V gene. V was trimmed by 0 bases and J by 6 bases, leaving 11 bases between them. There are 15 residues in the CDR3. The CDR3 loop reads CASSQEVWGAGELFF. CDR3 nucleotides: TGCGCCAGCAGCCAAGAGGTGTGGGGGGCCGGGGAGCTGTTTTTT.

This chain connects TRBV20-1 to TRBJ2-1; 9 bases map to TRBD2. There are 14 residues in the CDR3. The trim removed 3 bases at V and 4 bases at J, leaving 4 bases unmatched. Per germline, CDR1 DFQATT and CDR2 SNEGSKA (reference sequence). The CDR3, as DNA: TGCAGTGCTAGGGAGACTAGCGGTTACAATGAGCAGTTCTTC. Translation gives CSARETSGYNEQFF.

This clonotype has only a few counts. The rearrangement joins TRBV5-1 to TRBJ2-1; possible D gene TRBD2, 6 bases. The CDR3 contains 15 residues. Between the trimmed V and J ends, which lost 4 bases and 15 bases, there was a span of 26 bases. Looked up from germline, CDR1 is SGHRS and CDR2 is YFSETQ. The DNA of the CDR3 is TGCGCCAGCAGCCCCAGGTTGGGGGACTCTCCTTTGGTGTTCTTC. It translates to CASSPRLGDSPLVFF.

Concerning this clonotype: Given a much more abundant clone one base away, this may be a read error. V gene TRBV4-1 combines with J gene TRBJ2-4; no clear D gene. The end of the DNA fits TRBJ2-5 better, so the J call may be wrong. CDR1 and CDR2 from the germline V gene are MGHRA and YSYEKL. This CDR3 is built from 16 residues. DNA of the CDR3: TGCGCCGGCAGCCAAGTGTTGAGAGACCGAACGGAGACCCAGTACTTC. It encodes CAGSQVLRDRTETQYF.

The chain employs TRBV2 and TRBJ2-5; 11 bases match TRBD2. Trimming removed 3 bases from V and 4 bases from J; junction bases left unmatched: 10. The CDR3 has 17 residues. CDR1 is SNHLY and CDR2 is FYNNEI in the germline V gene. Here the CDR3 DNA reads TGTGCCAGCAGTGATTCGTCCTTGGGACTAGCGGCAGAGACCCAGTACTTC. It is translated as CASSDSSLGLAAETQYF.

To note about this clonotype: Its ends do not fully match the called genes, so a read error is possible. V is TRBV6-4 and J is TRBJ1-1; unclear D gene. CDR1 and CDR2 from the germline V gene are MRHNA and SNTAGT. The CDR3 runs 12 residues. CDR3 bases: TGTGCCAGCAGGGACGGGAACACTGAAGTTTTCTTT. The encoded protein is CASRDGNTEVFF.